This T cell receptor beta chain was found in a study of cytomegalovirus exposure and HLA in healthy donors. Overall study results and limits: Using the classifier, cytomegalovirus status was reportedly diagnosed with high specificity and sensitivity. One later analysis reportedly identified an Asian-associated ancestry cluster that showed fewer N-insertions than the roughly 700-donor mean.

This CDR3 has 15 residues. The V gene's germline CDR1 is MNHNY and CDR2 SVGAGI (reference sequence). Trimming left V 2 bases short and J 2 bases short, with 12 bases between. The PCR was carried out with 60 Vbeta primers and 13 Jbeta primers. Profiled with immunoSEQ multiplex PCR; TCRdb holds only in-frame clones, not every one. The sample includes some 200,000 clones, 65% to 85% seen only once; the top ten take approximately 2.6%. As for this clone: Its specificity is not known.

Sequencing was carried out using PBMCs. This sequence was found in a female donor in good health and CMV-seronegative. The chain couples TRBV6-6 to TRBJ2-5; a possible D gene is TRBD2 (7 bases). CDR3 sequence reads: CASSYGGASQETQYF. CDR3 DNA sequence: TGTGCCAGCAGTTACGGGGGGGCTTCACAAGAGACCCAGTACTTC.